The 13 T cell receptor beta chains below all came from one sample that was sequenced in a study of blood T cell repertoires in COVID-19. Sequencing used immunoSEQ multiplex PCR; TCRdb keeps in-frame clones, though not all of them. The table lists about 210,000 clones, roughly 82% of them singletons. What was sequenced was peripheral blood. Receptor source: a woman between 35 and 50 years old with acute or convalescent COVID-19.

The rearrangement links TRBV3-1 (or the pseudogene TRBV3-2) to TRBJ2-7; 10 bases line up with TRBD1. This CDR3 has 15 amino acids. V lost 4 bases and J lost 4; bases outside the gene matches: 7. Germline CDR1 LGHDT, CDR2 YNNKEL (reference sequence). The CDR3 region is CASSLSGTGVYEQYF. As DNA, the CDR3 is TGTGCCAGCAGCCTAAGCGGGACAGGGGTGTACGAGCAGTACTTC.

The chain uses TRBV3-1 (or the pseudogene TRBV3-2) and TRBJ1-5; 7 bases are shared with TRBD1. This CDR3 spans 16 amino acids. CDR1 LGHDT and CDR2 YNNKEL come from the germline V gene (reference sequence). The junction had 11 bases not matched to a gene; V was cut back by 0 bases and J by 9 bases. CDR3 sequence (DNA): TGTGCCAGCAGCCAAGACGCAGGGGGGCGGATTTGGCCCCAGCATTTT. It specifies CASSQDAGGRIWPQHF.

The V call is TRBV7-2, the J call TRBJ1-6; 9 bases align to TRBD1. CDR1 SGHTA and CDR2 FQGNSA come from the germline V gene. The CDR3 is 13 residues long. V lost 5 bases and J lost 15; bases outside the gene matches: 8. In DNA form, the CDR3 reads TGTGCCAGCAGCGGATCCGGGACAGGGCGCCTCCACTTT. Its translation is CASSGSGTGRLHF.

The chain has TRBV6-1 and TRBJ1-2; a possible D gene is TRBD1 (5 bases). The V end was cut by 0 bases, the J end by 8 bases, with 13 bases between. This CDR3 region has 14 residues. Per the germline V gene, CDR1 is MNHNS and CDR2 is SASEGT. This CDR3 is CASSEALQGGGYTF. Here the CDR3 DNA reads TGTGCCAGCAGTGAAGCTTTGCAGGGCGGAGGCTACACCTTC.

This chain connects TRBV11-2 to TRBJ2-1, with 8 nucleotides matching TRBD2. From germline, CDR1 is SGHAT and CDR2 FQNNGV. V dropped 1 base and J dropped 10; count of bases not matched to a gene: 9. The CDR3 loop spans 15 amino acids. CDR3 sequence reads: CASSLARGEGVEQFF. In nucleotides, the CDR3 is TGTGCCAGCAGCTTAGCGCGGGGGGAGGGAGTGGAGCAGTTCTTC.

The chain links TRBV6-6 to TRBJ1-2; 7 nucleotides line up with TRBD1. Germline V CDR1 and CDR2: MNHNY, SVGAGI (reference sequence). The CDR3 length is 14 residues. Trimming cost V 4 bases and J 6 bases; bases outside gene matches: 8. CDR3 in amino acids: CASSSGQVRHGYTF. CDR3 DNA sequence: TGTGCCAGCAGTTCCGGACAGGTCAGACATGGCTACACCTTC.

Concerning this clone: This sample also contains other DNA sequences that code for the same CDR3. The rearrangement joins TRBV2 to TRBJ1-5; D is unclear. Trimming left V 8 bases short and J 6 bases short, with 14 bases between. The CDR3 extends over 13 amino acids. Germline CDR1 SNHLY, CDR2 FYNNEI. CDR3 bases: TGTGCCAGCCAAAGAGGGTCCAGTCAGCCCCAGCATTTT. This sequence encodes CASQRGSSQPQHF.

The chain joins TRBV14 to TRBJ2-6; 9 bases are a match to TRBD1. Looked up from germline, CDR1 is SGHDN and CDR2 is FVKESK. V dropped 3 bases and J dropped 0; count of bases not matched to a gene: 6. The CDR3 is 18 amino acids. In DNA form, the CDR3 reads TGTGCCAGCAGCCACATCGAGACAGGGGGCTCTGGGGCCAACGTCCTGACTTTC. Translating it yields CASSHIETGGSGANVLTF.

V usage is TRBV7-6 and J usage is TRBJ2-2; the match to TRBD2 covers 10 bases. Germline V gene data show CDR1 as SGHVS and CDR2 as FNYEAQ. After removal of 5 bases from V and 0 bases from J, the junction contained 6 bases not matched to a gene. The CDR3 has 17 residues. This CDR3 reads CASSPRAGGANTGELFF. CDR3 sequence (DNA): TGTGCCAGCAGCCCCCGAGCGGGGGGGGCGAACACCGGGGAGCTGTTTTTT.

This chain uses TRBV19 with TRBJ1-1; D gene unclear. Trimming shortened V by 5 bases and J by 3 bases, and 13 bases separated the two germline ends. The CDR3 is 14 amino acids. Germline lookup yields CDR1 LNHDA and CDR2 SQIVND (reference sequence). CDR3 nucleotide sequence: TGTGCCAGTAGTCAAGAACTAAGATACACTGAAGCTTTCTTT. It yields the protein CASSQELRYTEAFF.

The chain carries TRBV6-2 or TRBV6-3 and TRBJ2-3; 7 bases match TRBD2. The CDR3 is made up of 16 amino acids. J lost 9 bases, V lost 6 bases, and 18 bases had no gene match. Germline CDR1 and CDR2: MNHEY and SVGEGT. CDR3 sequence: CASSPTGEGRRVTQYF. The CDR3 DNA follows: TGTGCCAGCAGCCCTACCGGGGAGGGCCGAAGGGTAACGCAGTATTTT.

The rearrangement uses TRBV5-1 and TRBJ2-1; D perhaps matches TRBD2 (6 bases). The V end lost 5 bases, the J end lost 10 bases, and 13 bases lay between the germline ends. The CDR3 has 12 residues. In germline, CDR1 is SGHRS, CDR2 YFSETQ. Here the CDR3 DNA reads TGCGCCAGCAGTCGCCCGGGAGACGAGCAGTTCTTC. This sequence encodes CASSRPGDEQFF.

The chain is built from TRBV6-4 and TRBJ1-1; 11 nucleotides agree with TRBD1. The CDR3 loop spans 13 amino acids. After removal of 4 bases from V and 6 bases from J, the junction contained 1 base not matched to a gene. CDR1 MRHNA and CDR2 SNTAGT come from the germline V gene. In DNA, the CDR3 is TGTGCCAGCAGTGGGGGACAGGGGGCTGAAGCTTTCTTT. Protein: CASSGGQGAEAFF.